Below are 20 T cell receptor beta chains sequenced from a single sample in a study of blood T cell repertoires in COVID-19. Assay used: immunoSEQ multiplex PCR; TCRdb lists only in-frame clones, some missing. The sample has around 150,000 clones, around 80% seen once; the top ten hold 3.5% to 5%. The sample was peripheral blood. These receptors originate from a woman older than 75 with active or convalescent COVID-19.

This clone was counted a few times. J is TRBJ1-6 and V is TRBV19; D remains unclear. CDR1 and CDR2 (germline): LNHDA, SQIVND (reference sequence). Trimming cost V 3 bases and J 4 bases, with 10 bases left between them. The CDR3 has 15 residues. The DNA for the CDR3 is TGTGCCAGTAGTATGGATAGCGGTTATAATTCACCCCTCCACTTT. It is translated as CASSMDSGYNSPLHF.

V usage is TRBV6-5 and J usage is TRBJ1-4, with 7 bases lining up with TRBD1. CDR3 length: 15 residues. Germline CDR1 is MNHEY and CDR2 is SVGAGI. Unmatched junction bases numbered 10, after V lost 5 bases and J lost 7 bases. CDR3 sequence: CASSPNPQGSEKLFF. CDR3 nucleotides: TGTGCCAGCAGTCCCAACCCACAGGGGAGTGAAAAACTGTTTTTT.

The J gene is TRBJ1-1, the V gene TRBV5-4; TRBD1 agrees at 7 bases. Per germline, CDR1 SGHNT and CDR2 YYREEE (reference sequence). V lost 4 bases and J lost 4; bases outside the gene matches: 7. This CDR3 has 14 amino acids. The CDR3 region is CASSPTGLSTEAFF. In DNA, the CDR3 is TGTGCCAGCAGCCCGACAGGGCTCAGCACTGAAGCTTTCTTT.

V and J are TRBV5-1 and TRBJ1-2, with unresolved D. The ends were cut back, 1 base at V and 1 base at J, with 8 bases in the middle. Germline loops: CDR1 SGHRS, CDR2 YFSETQ. The CDR3 totals 14 residues. The CDR3: CASSLSGINYGYTF. The CDR3 DNA is TGCGCCAGCAGCTTGTCTGGCATTAACTATGGCTACACCTTC.

This clone was seen only a few times. This chain links TRBV4-1 with TRBJ2-5, with 8 bases identical to TRBD2. J was trimmed by 2 bases and V by 1 base; bases with no gene match: 9. Germline V gene sequence: CDR1 MGHRA, CDR2 YSYEKL. This CDR3 comprises 17 residues. The CDR3 coding sequence is TGCGCCAGCAGCCAAGTTCTGGGAAGCGGGGGACAAGAGACCCAGTACTTC. Protein: CASSQVLGSGGQETQYF.

This chain uses TRBV10-2 with TRBJ1-5, with D possibly matching TRBD1 (5 bases). The V end was cut by 0 bases, the J end by 4 bases, with 19 bases between. Looked up from germline, CDR1 is WSHSY and CDR2 is SAAADI. The CDR3 contains 18 residues. CDR3 residues: CASSESIRSGRRNQPQHF. The CDR3 bases are TGCGCCAGCAGTGAGTCGATCCGTTCAGGGCGAAGGAATCAGCCCCAGCATTTT.

The rearrangement uses TRBV6-1 and TRBJ2-7; D not resolved. The CDR3 has 12 residues. Trimming took off 2 bases at V and 4 bases at J, with 6 bases between the two ends. Germline values: CDR1 MNHNS, CDR2 SASEGT. CDR3 region: CASSELKYEQYF. Written as DNA, the CDR3 is TGTGCCAGCAGTGAACTTAAATACGAGCAGTACTTC.

V gene TRBV4-2 combines with J gene TRBJ2-1; 8 bases agree with TRBD2. V dropped 0 bases and J dropped 7; count of bases not matched to a gene: 11. The germline CDR1 and CDR2 sequences are LGHNA and YNFKEQ. The CDR3 extends over 17 amino acids. The CDR3 sequence is CASSQEVRQREGNEQFF. The CDR3 DNA sequence: TGTGCCAGCAGCCAAGAAGTTCGTCAACGGGAGGGGAATGAGCAGTTCTTC.

This clone occurred a few times. The chain combines TRBV6-5 with TRBJ1-1; 9 nucleotides agree with TRBD1. Germline loops: CDR1 MNHEY, CDR2 SVGAGI. The CDR3 totals 15 residues. After removal of 2 bases from V and 3 bases from J, the junction contained 4 bases not matched to a gene. CDR3 sequence (DNA): TGTGCCAGCAGTTACCACAGGGGGCCGGACACTGAAGCTTTCTTT. This codes for CASSYHRGPDTEAFF.

The chain couples TRBV7-9 to TRBJ1-5, with D uncertain. With 5 bases removed from V and 2 bases from J, the gap between germline ends came to 10 bases. The length of the CDR3 is 14 residues. The V gene's germline CDR1 is SEHNR and CDR2 FQNEAQ (reference sequence). DNA for the CDR3: TGTGCCAGCAGCCTATCCGTGGGCAATCAGCCCCAGCATTTT. The encoded protein is CASSLSVGNQPQHF. The entire variable domain, with the rest obtained from reference TRBV7-9 and TRBJ1-5, is as follows: DTGVSQNPRHKITKRGQNVTFRCDPISEHNRLYWYRQTLGQGPEFLTYFQNEAQLEKSRLLSDRFSAERPKGSFSTLEIQRTEQGDSAMYLCASSLSVGNQPQHFGDGTRLSIL.

The chain recombines TRBV2 with TRBJ2-3, with TRBD1 matching over 9 bases. The V gene's germline CDR1 is SNHLY and CDR2 FYNNEI. CDR3 size: 14 residues. V dropped 6 bases and J dropped 4; count of bases not matched to a gene: 5. CDR3 nucleotides: TGTGCCAGCAGGGCGGGACAGGGAGCAGATACGCAGTATTTT. Its translation is CASRAGQGADTQYF.

The chain carries TRBV18 and TRBJ2-3; weak D call: TRBD1 (6 bases). Trimming left V 1 base short and J 4 bases short, with 24 bases between. Germline CDR1 KGHSH, CDR2 LQKENI. The CDR3 spans 19 residues. CDR3 sequence reads: CASSPRVARDTVFPDTQYF. The CDR3 DNA reads as TGTGCCAGCTCACCACGGGTGGCAAGGGACACGGTATTCCCAGATACGCAGTATTTT.

This sequence joins TRBV18 and TRBJ1-1; TRBD1 agrees at 9 bases. V lost 5 bases to trimming and J lost 0 bases; unmatched junction nucleotides: 10. The CDR3 contains 17 residues. In germline, CDR1 is KGHSH, CDR2 LQKENI. This CDR3 is CASSAWGGQGLNTEAFF. As DNA, the CDR3 is TGTGCCAGCTCAGCATGGGGTGGACAGGGGTTGAACACTGAAGCTTTCTTT.

The rearrangement joins TRBV27 to TRBJ1-1, with D perhaps TRBD1 (5 bases). This CDR3 contains 15 residues. The V gene lost 2 bases and the J gene lost 4 bases, with 14 bases spanning the gap. CDR1 MNHEY and CDR2 SMNVEV come from the germline V gene (reference sequence). CDR3 protein: CASSLGRGGGTEAFF. The DNA of the CDR3 is TGTGCCAGCAGTTTAGGTCGGGGCGGGGGCACTGAAGCTTTCTTT.

This clone was picked up a small number of times. The chain links TRBV2 to TRBJ1-2; TRBD1 matches 9 bases. The CDR3 totals 15 residues. V was pared by 5 bases and J by 2 bases, with 6 bases of the junction left unmatched. Germline V gene sequence: CDR1 SNHLY, CDR2 FYNNEI. The CDR3: CASSLKGQGNYGYTF. The CDR3 DNA follows: TGTGCCAGCAGTCTCAAGGGACAGGGAAACTATGGCTACACCTTC.

There are a few counts of this clone. The chain is built from TRBV6-5 and TRBJ2-1; possibly TRBD1 for D (5 bases). V shed 6 bases and J shed 7 bases, with 16 bases lying between them. The CDR3 runs 14 residues. Germline V gene lookup returns CDR1 MNHEY and CDR2 SVGAGI. Here the CDR3 DNA reads TGTGCCAGCAGACCAAGGGGATTCGGGAATGAGCAGTTCTTC. Protein sequence: CASRPRGFGNEQFF.

J is TRBJ1-1 and V is TRBV5-1; D uncertain. This CDR3 contains 12 residues. The germline V gene has CDR1 SGHRS and CDR2 YFSETQ. Deletions cut 5 bases from V and 8 bases from J, with 13 bases between. DNA for the CDR3: TGCGCCAGCAGGTATGACACTTCAGAAGCTTTCTTT. Its protein is CASRYDTSEAFF.

The rearrangement joins TRBV6-5 to TRBJ1-2, with TRBD1 matching over 8 bases. This CDR3 has 13 amino acids. Trimming cost V 4 bases and J 7 bases; bases outside gene matches: 5. Germline loops: CDR1 MNHEY, CDR2 SVGAGI. For the CDR3, the DNA is TGTGCCAGCAGTTCCTCAGGGGGCTTTGGCTACACCTTC. Amino acid sequence: CASSSSGGFGYTF.

The chain has TRBV5-4 and TRBJ2-7, with D perhaps TRBD1 (7 bases). Germline V CDR1 and CDR2: SGHNT, YYREEE (reference sequence). With 5 bases removed from V and 0 bases from J, the gap between germline ends came to 15 bases. This CDR3 region has 15 residues. The CDR3 DNA follows: TGTGCCAGCAGTCGGGGGACAGTCAGCTCCTACGAGCAGTACTTC. Encoded protein: CASSRGTVSSYEQYF.

The chain is built from TRBV11-2 and TRBJ1-2; 7 nucleotides agree with TRBD1. The J segment lost 7 bases and the V segment lost 5 bases, leaving 7 bases of the junction unmatched. The CDR3 has 13 residues. CDR1 SGHAT and CDR2 FQNNGV come from the germline V gene. The CDR3 sequence: CASSIFSGGGYTF. The CDR3 nucleotides read TGTGCCAGCAGCATCTTTTCAGGGGGTGGCTACACCTTC.